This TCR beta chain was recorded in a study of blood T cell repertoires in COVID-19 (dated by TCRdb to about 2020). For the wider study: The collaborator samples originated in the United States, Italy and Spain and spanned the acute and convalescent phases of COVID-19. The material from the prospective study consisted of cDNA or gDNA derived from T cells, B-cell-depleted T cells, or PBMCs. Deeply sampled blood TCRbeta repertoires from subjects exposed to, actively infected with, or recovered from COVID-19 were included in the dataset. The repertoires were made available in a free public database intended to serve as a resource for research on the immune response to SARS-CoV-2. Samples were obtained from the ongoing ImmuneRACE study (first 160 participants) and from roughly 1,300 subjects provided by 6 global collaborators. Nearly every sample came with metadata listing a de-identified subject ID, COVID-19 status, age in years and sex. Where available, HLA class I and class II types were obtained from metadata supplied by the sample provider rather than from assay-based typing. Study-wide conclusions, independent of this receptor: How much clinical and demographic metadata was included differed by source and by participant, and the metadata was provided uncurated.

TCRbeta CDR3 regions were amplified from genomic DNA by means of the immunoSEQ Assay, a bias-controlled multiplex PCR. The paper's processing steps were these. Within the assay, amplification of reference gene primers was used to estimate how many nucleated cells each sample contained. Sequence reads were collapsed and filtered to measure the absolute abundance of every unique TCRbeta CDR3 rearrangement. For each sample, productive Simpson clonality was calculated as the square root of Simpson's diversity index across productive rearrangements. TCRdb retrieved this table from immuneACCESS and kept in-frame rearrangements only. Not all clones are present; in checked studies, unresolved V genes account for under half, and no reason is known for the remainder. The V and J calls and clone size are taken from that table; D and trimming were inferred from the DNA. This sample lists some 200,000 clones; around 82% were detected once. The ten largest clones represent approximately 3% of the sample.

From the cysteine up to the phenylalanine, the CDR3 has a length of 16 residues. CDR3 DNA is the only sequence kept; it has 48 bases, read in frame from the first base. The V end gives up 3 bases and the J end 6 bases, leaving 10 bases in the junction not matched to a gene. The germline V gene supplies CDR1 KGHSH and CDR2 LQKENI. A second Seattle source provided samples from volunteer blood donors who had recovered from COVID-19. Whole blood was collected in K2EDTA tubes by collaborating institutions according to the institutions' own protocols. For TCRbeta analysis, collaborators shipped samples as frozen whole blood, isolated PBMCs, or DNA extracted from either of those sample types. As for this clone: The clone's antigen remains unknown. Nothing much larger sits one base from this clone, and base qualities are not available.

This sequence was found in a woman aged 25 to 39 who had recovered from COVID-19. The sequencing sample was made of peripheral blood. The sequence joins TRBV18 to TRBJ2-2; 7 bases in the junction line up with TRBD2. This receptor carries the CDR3 CASSPSLGRAAGELFF. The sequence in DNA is TGTGCCAGCTCACCCTCTTTGGGGAGGGCCGCCGGGGAGCTGTTTTTT.